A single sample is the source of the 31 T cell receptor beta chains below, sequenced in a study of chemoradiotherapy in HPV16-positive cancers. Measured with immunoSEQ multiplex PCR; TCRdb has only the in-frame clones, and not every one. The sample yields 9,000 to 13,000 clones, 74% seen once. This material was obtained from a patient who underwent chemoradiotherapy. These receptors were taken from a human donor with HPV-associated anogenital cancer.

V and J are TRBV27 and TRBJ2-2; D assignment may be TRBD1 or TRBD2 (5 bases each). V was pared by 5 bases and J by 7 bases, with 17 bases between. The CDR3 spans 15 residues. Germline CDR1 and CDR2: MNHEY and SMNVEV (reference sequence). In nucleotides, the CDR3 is TGTGCCAGCAGTGTTCTGGGGGTAGAACACGGGGAGCTGTTTTTT. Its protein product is CASSVLGVEHGELFF.

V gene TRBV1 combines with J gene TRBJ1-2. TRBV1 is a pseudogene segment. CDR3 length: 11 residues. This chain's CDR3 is CTSSQDPADPF. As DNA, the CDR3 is TGCACCAGCAGCCAAGATCCGGCGGACCCCTTC.

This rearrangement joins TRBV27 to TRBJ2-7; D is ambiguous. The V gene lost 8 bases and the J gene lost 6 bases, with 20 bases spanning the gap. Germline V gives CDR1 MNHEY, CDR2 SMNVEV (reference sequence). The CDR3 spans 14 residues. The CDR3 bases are TGTGCCAGCGTTGCCTCCGGTAAGGTAGGCGAGCAGTACTTC. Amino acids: CASVASGKVGEQYF.

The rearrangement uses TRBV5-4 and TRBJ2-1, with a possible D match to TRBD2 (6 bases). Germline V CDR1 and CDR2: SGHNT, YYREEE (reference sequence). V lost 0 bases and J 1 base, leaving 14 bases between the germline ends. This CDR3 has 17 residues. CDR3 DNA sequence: TGTGCCAGCAGCTTGGGGGGCCCCGGGGGATCCTACAATGAGCAGTTCTTC. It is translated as CASSLGGPGGSYNEQFF. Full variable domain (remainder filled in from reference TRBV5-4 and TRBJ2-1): ETGVTQSPTHLIKTRGQQVTLRCSSQSGHNTVSWYQQALGQGPQFIFQYYREEENGRGNFPPRFSGLQFPNYSSELNVNALELDDSALYLCASSLGGPGGSYNEQFFGPGTRLTVL.

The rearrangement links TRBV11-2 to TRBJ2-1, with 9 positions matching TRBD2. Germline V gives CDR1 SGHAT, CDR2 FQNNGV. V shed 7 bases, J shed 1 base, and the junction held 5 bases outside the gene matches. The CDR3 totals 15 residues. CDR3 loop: CASTGAGGSYNEQFF. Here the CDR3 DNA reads TGTGCCAGCACCGGAGCGGGAGGTTCCTACAATGAGCAGTTCTTC. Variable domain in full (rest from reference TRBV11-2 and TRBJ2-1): EAGVAQSPRYKIIEKRQSVAFWCNPISGHATLYWYQQILGQGPKLLIQFQNNGVVDDSQLPKDRFSAERLKGVDSTLKIQPAKLEDSAVYLCASTGAGGSYNEQFFGPGTRLTVL.

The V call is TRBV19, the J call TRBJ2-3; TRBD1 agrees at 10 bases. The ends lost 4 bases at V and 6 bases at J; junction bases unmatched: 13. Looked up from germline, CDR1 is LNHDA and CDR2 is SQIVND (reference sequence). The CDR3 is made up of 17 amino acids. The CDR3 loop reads CASSTPPGQGPGDTQYF. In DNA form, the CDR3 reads TGTGCCAGTAGTACCCCTCCGGGACAGGGGCCCGGGGATACGCAGTATTTT. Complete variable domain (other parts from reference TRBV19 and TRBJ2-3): DGGITQSPKYLFRKEGQNVTLSCEQNLNHDAMYWYRQDPGQGLRLIYYSQIVNDFQKGDIAEGYSVSREKKESFPLTVTSAQKNPTAFYLCASSTPPGQGPGDTQYFGPGTRLTVL.

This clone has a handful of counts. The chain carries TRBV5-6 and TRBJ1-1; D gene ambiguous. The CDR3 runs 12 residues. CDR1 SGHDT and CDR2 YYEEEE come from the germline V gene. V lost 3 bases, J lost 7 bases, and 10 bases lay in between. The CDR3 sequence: CASSSPGLEAFF. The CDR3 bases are TGTGCCAGCAGCTCGCCGGGCCTTGAAGCTTTCTTT. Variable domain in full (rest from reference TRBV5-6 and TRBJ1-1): DAGVTQSPTHLIKTRGQQVTLRCSPKSGHDTVSWYQQALGQGPQFIFQYYEEEERQRGNFPDRFSGHQFPNYSSELNVNALLLGDSALYLCASSSPGLEAFFGQGTRLTVV.

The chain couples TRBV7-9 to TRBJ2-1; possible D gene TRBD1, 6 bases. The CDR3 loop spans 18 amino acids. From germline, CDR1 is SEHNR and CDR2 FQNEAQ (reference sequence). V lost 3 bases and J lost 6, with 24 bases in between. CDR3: CASSFPILQGTNVNEQFF. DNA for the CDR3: TGTGCCAGCAGCTTCCCAATCCTACAGGGCACCAATGTCAATGAGCAGTTCTTC.

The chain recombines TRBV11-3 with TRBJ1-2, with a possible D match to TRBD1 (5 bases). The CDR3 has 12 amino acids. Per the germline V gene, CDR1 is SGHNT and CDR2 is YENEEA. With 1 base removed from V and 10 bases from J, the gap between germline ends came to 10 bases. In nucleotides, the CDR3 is TGTGCCAGCAGCTTAGGGCCGGGGCACTACACCTTC. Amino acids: CASSLGPGHYTF.

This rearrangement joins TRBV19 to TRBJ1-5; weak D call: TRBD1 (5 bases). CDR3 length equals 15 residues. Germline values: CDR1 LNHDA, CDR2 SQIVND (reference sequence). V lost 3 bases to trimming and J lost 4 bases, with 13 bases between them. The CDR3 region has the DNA TGTGCCAGTAGTATTGGCCAGGGTGGTAATCAGCCCCAGCATTTT. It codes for CASSIGQGGNQPQHF.

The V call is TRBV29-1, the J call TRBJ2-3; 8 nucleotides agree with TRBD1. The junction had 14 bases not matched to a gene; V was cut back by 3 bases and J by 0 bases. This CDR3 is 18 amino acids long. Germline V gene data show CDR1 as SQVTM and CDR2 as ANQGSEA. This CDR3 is CSVDGDRGSSSSTDTQYF. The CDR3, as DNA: TGCAGCGTTGATGGAGACAGGGGCTCCTCGTCTAGCACAGATACGCAGTATTTT.

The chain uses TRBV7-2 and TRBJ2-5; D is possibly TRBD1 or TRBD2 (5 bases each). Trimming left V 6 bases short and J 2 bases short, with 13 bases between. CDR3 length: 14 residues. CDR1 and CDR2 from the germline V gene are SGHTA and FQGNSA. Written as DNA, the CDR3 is TGTGCCAGCAGGAGGGGTAGTTTACAAGAGACCCAGTACTTC. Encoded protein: CASRRGSLQETQYF.

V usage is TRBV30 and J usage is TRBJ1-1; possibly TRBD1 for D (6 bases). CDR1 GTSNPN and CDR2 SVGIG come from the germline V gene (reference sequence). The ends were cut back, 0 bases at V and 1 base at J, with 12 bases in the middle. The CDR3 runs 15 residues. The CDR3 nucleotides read TGTGCCTGGAGTGTAGGGGGATTATGGAACACTGAAGCTTTCTTT. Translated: CAWSVGGLWNTEAFF.

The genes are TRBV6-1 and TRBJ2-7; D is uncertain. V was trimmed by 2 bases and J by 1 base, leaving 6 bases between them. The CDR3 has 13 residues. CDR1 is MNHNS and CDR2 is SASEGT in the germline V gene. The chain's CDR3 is CASSEPPSYEQYF. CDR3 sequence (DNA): TGTGCCAGCAGTGAACCGCCTTCCTACGAGCAGTACTTC.

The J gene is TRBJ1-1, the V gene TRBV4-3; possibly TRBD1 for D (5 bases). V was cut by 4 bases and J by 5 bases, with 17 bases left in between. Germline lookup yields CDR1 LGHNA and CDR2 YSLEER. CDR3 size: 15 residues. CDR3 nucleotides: TGCGCCAGCAGCCTTTGGGGGAGTAAAGGGACTGAAGCTTTCTTT. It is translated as CASSLWGSKGTEAFF.

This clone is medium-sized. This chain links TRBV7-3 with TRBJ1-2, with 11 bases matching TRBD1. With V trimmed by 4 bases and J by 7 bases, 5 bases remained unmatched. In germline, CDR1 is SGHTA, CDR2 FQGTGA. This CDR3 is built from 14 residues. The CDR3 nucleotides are TGTGCCAGCAGCTCGGGACAGGGGGTTGGTGGCTACACCTTC. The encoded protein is CASSSGQGVGGYTF.

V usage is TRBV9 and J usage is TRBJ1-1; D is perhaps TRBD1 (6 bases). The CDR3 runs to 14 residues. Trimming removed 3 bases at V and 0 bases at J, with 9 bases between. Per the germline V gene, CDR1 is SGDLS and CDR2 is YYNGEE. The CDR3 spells CASSARGMNTEAFF. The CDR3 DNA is TGTGCCAGCAGCGCCAGGGGTATGAACACTGAAGCTTTCTTT.

The CDR3 reads CASRRLGGLTGQGDQDTGELFF. The CDR3 DNA follows: TGTGCCAGCAGACGCCTAGGAGGCCTTACGGGACAGGGGGATCAGGACACCGGGGAGCTGTTTTTT. V gene TRBV28 combines with J gene TRBJ2-2, with TRBD1 identical over 11 bases. The CDR3 length is 22 residues. CDR1 MDHEN and CDR2 SYDVKM come from the germline V gene. Losses at the gene ends were 6 bases for V and 3 bases for J; bases not matched to a gene: 24.

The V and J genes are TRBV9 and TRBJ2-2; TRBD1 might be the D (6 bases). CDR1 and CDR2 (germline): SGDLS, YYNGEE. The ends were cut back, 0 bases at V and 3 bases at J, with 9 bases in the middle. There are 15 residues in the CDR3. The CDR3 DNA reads TGTGCCAGCAGCGTAGAAGGGGGAGACACCGGGGAGCTGTTTTTT. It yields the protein CASSVEGGDTGELFF.

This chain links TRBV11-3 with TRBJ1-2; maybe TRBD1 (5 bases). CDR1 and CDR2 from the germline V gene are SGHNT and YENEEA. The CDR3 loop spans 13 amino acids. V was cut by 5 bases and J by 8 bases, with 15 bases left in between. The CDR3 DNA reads TGTGCCAGCAGCGAACGGGACCCGGGGGGCTACACCTTC. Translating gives CASSERDPGGYTF.

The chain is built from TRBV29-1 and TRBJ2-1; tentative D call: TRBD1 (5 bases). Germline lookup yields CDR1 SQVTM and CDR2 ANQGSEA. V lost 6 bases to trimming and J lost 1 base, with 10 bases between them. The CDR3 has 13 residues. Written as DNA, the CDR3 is TGCAGCGTCTTAGGGGATTCCTACAATGAGCAGTTCTTC. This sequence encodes CSVLGDSYNEQFF.

Here the CDR3 DNA reads TGTGCCAGCACCCGACAGAGGGATTCACCCCTCCACTTT. Protein sequence: CASTRQRDSPLHF. The chain combines TRBV2 with TRBJ1-6, with a possible D match to TRBD1 (5 bases). There are 13 residues in the CDR3. Trimming took off 7 bases at V and 8 bases at J, with 12 bases between the two ends. Germline V lookup: CDR1 SNHLY, CDR2 FYNNEI.

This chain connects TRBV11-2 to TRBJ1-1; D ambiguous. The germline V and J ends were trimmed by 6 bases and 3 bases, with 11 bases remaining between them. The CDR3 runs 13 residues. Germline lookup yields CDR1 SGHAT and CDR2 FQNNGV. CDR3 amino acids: CASRSPADTEAFF. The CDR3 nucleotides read TGTGCCAGCAGATCCCCGGCGGACACTGAAGCTTTCTTT.

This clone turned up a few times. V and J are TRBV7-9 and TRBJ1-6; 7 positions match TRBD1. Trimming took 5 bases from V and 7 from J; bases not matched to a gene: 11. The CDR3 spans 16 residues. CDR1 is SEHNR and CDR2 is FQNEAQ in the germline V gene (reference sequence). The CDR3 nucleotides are TGTGCCAGCAGCGTTATACAGGGGATTGGGAATTCACCCCTCCACTTT. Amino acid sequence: CASSVIQGIGNSPLHF.

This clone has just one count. The CDR3: CASSVEGTDTQYF. Written as DNA, the CDR3 is TGTGCCAGCAGTGTGGAGGGCACAGATACGCAGTATTTT. The V and J genes are TRBV6-4 and TRBJ2-3; a possible D gene is TRBD2 (5 bases). With 4 bases removed from V and 1 base from J, the gap between germline ends came to 6 bases. Germline CDR1 reads MRHNA; CDR2 reads SNTAGT. This CDR3 is built from 13 residues.

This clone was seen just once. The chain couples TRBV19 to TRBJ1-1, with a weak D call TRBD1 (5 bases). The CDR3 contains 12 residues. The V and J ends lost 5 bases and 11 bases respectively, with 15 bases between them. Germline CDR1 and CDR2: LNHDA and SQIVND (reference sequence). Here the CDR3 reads CASSPFGGEAFF. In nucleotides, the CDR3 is TGTGCCAGTAGTCCCTTCGGGGGTGAGGCTTTCTTT. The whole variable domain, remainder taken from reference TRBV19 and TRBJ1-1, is DGGITQSPKYLFRKEGQNVTLSCEQNLNHDAMYWYRQDPGQGLRLIYYSQIVNDFQKGDIAEGYSVSREKKESFPLTVTSAQKNPTAFYLCASSPFGGEAFFGQGTRLTVV.

CDR3 amino acids: CASSLGPTGHTEAFF. The DNA for the CDR3 is TGTGCCAGCAGTTTAGGTCCCACAGGGCACACTGAAGCTTTCTTT. This chain links TRBV27 with TRBJ1-1, with D possibly being TRBD1 (6 bases). CDR3 size: 15 residues. CDR1 is MNHEY, CDR2 SMNVEV, per germline (reference sequence). The V end was cut by 2 bases, the J end by 3 bases, with 13 bases between.

DNA for the CDR3: TGTGCCAGCAGCGCCGGGACTAGCGGGACTCGGGGTACGCAGTATTTT. Translated, it gives CASSAGTSGTRGTQYF. The genes are TRBV5-4 and TRBJ2-3; 13 bases match TRBD2. The CDR3 is made up of 16 amino acids. Germline CDR1 and CDR2: SGHNT and YYREEE (reference sequence). V dropped 4 bases and J dropped 8; count of bases not matched to a gene: 10.

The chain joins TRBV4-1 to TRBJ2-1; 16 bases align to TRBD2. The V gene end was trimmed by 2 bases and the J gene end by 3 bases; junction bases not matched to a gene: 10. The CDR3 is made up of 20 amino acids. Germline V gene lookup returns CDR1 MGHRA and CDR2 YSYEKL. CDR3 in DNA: TGCGCCAGCAGCCAACCGGGACTAGCGGGAGGGCCAGTCTTCTACAATGAGCAGTTCTTC. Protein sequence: CASSQPGLAGGPVFYNEQFF.

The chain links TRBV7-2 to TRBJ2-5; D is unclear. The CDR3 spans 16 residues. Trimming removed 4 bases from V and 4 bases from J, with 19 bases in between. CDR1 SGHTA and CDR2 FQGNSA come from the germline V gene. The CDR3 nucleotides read TGTGCCAGCAGCTCCCCCGAATCAGGAAGTCGAGAGACCCAGTACTTC. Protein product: CASSSPESGSRETQYF.

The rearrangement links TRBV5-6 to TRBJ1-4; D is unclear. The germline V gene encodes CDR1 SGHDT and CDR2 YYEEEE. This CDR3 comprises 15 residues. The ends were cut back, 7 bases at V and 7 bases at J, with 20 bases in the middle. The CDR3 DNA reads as TGTGCCAGCTCCTCATTCGGAAGGGTGGCTGAAAAACTGTTTTTT. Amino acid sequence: CASSSFGRVAEKLFF.